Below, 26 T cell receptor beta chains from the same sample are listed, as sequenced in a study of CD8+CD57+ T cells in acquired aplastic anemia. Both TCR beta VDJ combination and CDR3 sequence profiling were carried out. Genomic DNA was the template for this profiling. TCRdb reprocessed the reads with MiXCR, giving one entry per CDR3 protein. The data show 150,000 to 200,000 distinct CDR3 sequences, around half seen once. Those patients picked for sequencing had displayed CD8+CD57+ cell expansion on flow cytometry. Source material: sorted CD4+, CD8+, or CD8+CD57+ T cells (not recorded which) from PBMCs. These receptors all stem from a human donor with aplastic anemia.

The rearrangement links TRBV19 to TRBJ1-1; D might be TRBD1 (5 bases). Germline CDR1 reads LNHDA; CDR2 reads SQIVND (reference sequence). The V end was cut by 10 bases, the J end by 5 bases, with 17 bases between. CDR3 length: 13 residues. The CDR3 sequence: CATDGVTATEAFF. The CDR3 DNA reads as TGTGCCACCGACGGGGTGACAGCAACTGAAGCTTTCTTT.

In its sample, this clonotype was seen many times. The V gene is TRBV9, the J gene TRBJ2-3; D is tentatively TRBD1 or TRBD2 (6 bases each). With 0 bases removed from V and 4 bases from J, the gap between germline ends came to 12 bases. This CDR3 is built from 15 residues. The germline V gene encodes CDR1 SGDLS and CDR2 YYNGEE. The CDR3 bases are TGTGCCAGCAGCGTAGCAGGGGAGGTTCCAGATACGCAGTATTTT. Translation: CASSVAGEVPDTQYF. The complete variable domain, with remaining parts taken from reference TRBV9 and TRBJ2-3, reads DSGVTQTPKHLITATGQRVTLRCSPRSGDLSVYWYQQSLDQGLQFLIQYYNGEERAKGNILERFSAQQFPDLHSELNLSSLELGDSALYFCASSVAGEVPDTQYFGPGTRLTVL.

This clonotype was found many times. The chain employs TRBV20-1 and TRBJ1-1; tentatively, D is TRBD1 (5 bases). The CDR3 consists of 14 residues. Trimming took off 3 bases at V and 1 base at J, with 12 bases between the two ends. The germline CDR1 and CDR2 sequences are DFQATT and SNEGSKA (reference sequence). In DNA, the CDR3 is TGCAGTGCTAGGGACACTCCAAAGAACACTGAAGCTTTCTTT. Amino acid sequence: CSARDTPKNTEAFF.

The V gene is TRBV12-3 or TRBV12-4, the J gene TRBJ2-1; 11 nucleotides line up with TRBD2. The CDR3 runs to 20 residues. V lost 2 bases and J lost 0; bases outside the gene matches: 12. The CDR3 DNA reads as TGTGCCAGCAGTTTACTCCGACTAGCGGGAAATTACCGCTCCTACAATGAGCAGTTCTTC. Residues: CASSLLRLAGNYRSYNEQFF.

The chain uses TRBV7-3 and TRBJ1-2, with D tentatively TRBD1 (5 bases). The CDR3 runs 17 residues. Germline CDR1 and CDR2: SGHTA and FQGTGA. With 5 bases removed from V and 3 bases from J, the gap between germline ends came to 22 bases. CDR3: CASSLHTGTDRDYGYTF. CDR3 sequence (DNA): TGTGCCAGCAGCCTACATACCGGGACGGACCGCGACTATGGCTACACCTTC.

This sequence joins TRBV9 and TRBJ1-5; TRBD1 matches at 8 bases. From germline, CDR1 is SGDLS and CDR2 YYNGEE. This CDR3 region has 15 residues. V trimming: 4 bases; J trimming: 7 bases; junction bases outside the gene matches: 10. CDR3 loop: CASSMDRAGRQPQHF. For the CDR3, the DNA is TGTGCCAGCAGCATGGACAGGGCGGGAAGGCAGCCCCAGCATTTT.

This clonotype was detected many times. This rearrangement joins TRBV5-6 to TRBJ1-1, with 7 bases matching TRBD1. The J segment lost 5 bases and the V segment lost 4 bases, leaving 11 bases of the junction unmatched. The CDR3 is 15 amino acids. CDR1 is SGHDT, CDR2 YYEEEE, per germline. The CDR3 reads CASSPVTGWGTEAFF. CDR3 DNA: TGTGCCAGCAGCCCGGTGACAGGGTGGGGGACTGAAGCTTTCTTT. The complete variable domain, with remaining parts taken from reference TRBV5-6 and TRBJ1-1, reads DAGVTQSPTHLIKTRGQQVTLRCSPKSGHDTVSWYQQALGQGPQFIFQYYEEEERQRGNFPDRFSGHQFPNYSSELNVNALLLGDSALYLCASSPVTGWGTEAFFGQGTRLTVV.

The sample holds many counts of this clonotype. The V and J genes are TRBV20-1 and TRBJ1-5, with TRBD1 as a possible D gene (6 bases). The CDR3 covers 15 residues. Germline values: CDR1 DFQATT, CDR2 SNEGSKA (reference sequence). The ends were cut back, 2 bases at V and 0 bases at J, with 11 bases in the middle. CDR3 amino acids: CSARTDSYSNQPQHF. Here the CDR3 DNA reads TGCAGTGCTAGAACGGACAGCTATAGCAATCAGCCCCAGCATTTT.

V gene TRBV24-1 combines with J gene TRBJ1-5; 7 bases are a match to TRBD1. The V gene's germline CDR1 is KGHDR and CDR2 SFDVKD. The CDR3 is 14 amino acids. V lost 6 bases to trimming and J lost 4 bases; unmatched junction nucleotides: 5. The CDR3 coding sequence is TGTGCCACCAGTAGGGACAGCGGAAATCAGCCCCAGCATTTT. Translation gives CATSRDSGNQPQHF.

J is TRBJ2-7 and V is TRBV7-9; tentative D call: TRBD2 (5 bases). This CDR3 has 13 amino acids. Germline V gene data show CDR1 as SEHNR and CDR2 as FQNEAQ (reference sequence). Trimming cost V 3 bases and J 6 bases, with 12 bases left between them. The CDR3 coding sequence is TGTGCCAGCAGCTTCGATGGGAGACCCGAGCAGTACTTC. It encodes CASSFDGRPEQYF.

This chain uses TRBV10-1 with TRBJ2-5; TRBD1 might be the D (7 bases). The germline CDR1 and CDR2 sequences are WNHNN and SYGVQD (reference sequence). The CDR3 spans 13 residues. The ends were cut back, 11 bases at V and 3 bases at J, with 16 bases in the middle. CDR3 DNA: TGCGCCCTGGAGGGGGCGAGAGAAGAGACCCAGTACTTC. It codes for CALEGAREETQYF.

DNA of the CDR3: TGTGCCAGCAGCTTGACGGGAGCCACCTACGAGCAGTACTTC. Translating it yields CASSLTGATYEQYF. The chain recombines TRBV7-9 with TRBJ2-7, with a weak D call TRBD2 (6 bases). The germline CDR1 and CDR2 sequences are SEHNR and FQNEAQ (reference sequence). The V end lost 3 bases, the J end lost 2 bases, and 11 bases lay between the germline ends. The CDR3 contains 14 residues.

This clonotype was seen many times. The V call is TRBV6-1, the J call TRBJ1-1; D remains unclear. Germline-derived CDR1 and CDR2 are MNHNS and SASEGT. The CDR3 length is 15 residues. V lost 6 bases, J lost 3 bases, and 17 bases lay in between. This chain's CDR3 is CASSDSAGGYTEAFF. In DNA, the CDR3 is TGTGCCAGCAGCGATAGCGCTGGAGGCTACACTGAAGCTTTCTTT.

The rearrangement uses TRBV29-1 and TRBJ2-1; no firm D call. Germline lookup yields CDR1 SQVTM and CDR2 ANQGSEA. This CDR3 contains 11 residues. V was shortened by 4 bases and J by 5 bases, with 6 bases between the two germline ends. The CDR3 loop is CSVGADNEQFF. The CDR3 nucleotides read TGCAGCGTTGGGGCAGACAATGAGCAGTTCTTC.

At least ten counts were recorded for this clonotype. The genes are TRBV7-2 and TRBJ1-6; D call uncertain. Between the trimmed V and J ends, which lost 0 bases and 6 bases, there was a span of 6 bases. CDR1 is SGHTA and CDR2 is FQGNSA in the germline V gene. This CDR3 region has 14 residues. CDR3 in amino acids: CASSLAHSNSPLHF. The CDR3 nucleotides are TGTGCCAGCAGCTTAGCACACAGTAATTCACCCCTCCACTTT.

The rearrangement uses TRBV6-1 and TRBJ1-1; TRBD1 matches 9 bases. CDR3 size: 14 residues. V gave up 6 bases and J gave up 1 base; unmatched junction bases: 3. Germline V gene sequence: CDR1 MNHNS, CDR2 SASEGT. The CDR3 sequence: CASRPGQGNTEAFF. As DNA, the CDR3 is TGTGCCAGCAGACCGGGACAGGGGAACACTGAAGCTTTCTTT.

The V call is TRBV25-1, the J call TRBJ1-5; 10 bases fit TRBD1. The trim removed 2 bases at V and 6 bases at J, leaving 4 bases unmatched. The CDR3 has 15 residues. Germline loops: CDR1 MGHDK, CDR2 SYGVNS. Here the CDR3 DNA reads TGTGCCAGCAGTGAAGGGACAGGGGCGGGTCAGCCCCAGCATTTT. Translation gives CASSEGTGAGQPQHF.

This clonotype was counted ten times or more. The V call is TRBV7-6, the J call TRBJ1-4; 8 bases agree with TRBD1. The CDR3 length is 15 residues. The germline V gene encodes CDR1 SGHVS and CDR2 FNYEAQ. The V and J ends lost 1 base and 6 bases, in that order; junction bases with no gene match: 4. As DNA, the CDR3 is TGTGCCAGCAGCTTAGGGTCAGGGGGCGATGAAAAACTGTTTTTT. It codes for CASSLGSGGDEKLFF.

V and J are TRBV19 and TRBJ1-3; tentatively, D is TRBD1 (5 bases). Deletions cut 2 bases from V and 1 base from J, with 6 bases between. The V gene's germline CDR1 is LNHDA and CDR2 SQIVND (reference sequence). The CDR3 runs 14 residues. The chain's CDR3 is CASSIRGSGNTIYF. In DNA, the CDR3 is TGTGCCAGTAGTATAAGGGGATCTGGAAACACCATATATTTT.

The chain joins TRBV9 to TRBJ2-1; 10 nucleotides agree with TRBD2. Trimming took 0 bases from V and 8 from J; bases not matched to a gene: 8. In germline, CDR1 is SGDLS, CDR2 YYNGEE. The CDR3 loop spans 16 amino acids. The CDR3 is CASSVARASGSHEQFF. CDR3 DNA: TGTGCCAGCAGCGTAGCTAGGGCTAGCGGGAGTCATGAGCAGTTCTTC.

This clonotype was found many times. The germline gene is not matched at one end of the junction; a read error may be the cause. The CDR3 reads CASSIIGTRSSGANVLTF. The CDR3 nucleotides are TGTGCCAGTAGTATTATCGGGACAAGATCCTCTGGTGCCAACGTCCTGACTTTC. The rearrangement links TRBV19 to TRBJ2-6, with D possibly TRBD1 on 6 matching bases. The CDR3 covers 18 residues. Germline CDR1 is LNHDA and CDR2 is SQIVND (reference sequence).

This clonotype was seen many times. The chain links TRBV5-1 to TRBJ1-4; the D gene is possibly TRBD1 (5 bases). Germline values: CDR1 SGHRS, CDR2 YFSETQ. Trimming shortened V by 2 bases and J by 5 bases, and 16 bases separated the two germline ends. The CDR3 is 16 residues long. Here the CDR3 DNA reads TGCGCCAGCAGCTTCGGCCAGGGCGTAGGAAATGAAAAACTGTTTTTT. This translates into CASSFGQGVGNEKLFF.

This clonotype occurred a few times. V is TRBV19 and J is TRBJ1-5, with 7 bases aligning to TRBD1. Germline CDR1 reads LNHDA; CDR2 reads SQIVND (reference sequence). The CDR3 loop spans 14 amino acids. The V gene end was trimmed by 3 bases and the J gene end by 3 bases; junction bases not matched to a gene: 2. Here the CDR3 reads CASSIGQDNQPQHF. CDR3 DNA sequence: TGTGCCAGTAGTATCGGACAGGACAATCAGCCCCAGCATTTT.

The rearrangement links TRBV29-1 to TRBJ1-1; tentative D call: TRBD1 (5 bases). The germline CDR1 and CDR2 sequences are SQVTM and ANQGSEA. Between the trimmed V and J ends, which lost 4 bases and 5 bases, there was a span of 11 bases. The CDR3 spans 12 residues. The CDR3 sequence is CSVGGGFTEAFF. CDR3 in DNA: TGCAGCGTTGGTGGGGGGTTTACTGAAGCTTTCTTT.

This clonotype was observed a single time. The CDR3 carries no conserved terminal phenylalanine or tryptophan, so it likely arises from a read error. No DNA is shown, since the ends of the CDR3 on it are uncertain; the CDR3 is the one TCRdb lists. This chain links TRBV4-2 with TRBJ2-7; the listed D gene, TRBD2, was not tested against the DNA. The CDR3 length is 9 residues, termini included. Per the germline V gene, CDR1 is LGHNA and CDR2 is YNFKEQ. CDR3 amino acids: CASSQDSAG.

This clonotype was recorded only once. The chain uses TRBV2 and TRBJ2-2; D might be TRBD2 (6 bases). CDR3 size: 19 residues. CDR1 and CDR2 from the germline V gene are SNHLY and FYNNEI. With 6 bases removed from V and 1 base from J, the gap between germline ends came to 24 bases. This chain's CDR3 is CASSVPPGGRGVNTGELFF. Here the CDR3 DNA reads TGTGCCAGCAGCGTTCCGCCCGGCGGGCGGGGAGTGAACACCGGGGAGCTGTTTTTT.